One TCR beta chain is described in this entry. Antigen: not known. Genomic DNA (from each subset) was split evenly across several immunoSEQ plates. Assay used: immunoSEQ multiplex PCR; TCRdb lists only in-frame clones, some missing. Of over a million clones listed, approximately 78% are singletons. These data belong to a study of shared clonotypes between healthy human individuals. Findings and caveats of the study: A generally larger estimated richness was seen in naive subsets than in memory subsets. Non-shared clonotypes had lower generation probabilities than clonotypes shared by all four sorted-subset donors.

Each sample came from a Caucasian adult donor living in Nashville, Tennessee. Germline CDR1 and CDR2: SGHTA and FQGNSA. The V gene lost 5 bases and the J gene lost 1 base, with 9 bases spanning the gap. The CDR3 is 13 amino acids. Sequenced input: memory CD4+ T cells from PBMCs. Subset given: CD45RA-negative fraction. This clonotype was sampled from a man between 18 and 35 years old in good health. Some clones in this sample may be carry-over from other donors' samples. The gene calls are TRBV7-2 and TRBJ2-7; D not certain. CDR3 in amino acids: CASSPSASYEQYF. DNA of the CDR3: TGTGCCAGCAGCCCCTCGGCGTCCTACGAGCAGTACTTC.